One sample yielded the 8 T cell receptor beta chains listed below, sequenced in a study of blood T cells in healthy people across ages. A second PCR of 7 to 11 cycles used a sample-barcoded 5' primer and a J-beta primer mix. Using its own MiXCR run on the 5' RACE reads, TCRdb lists one record per CDR3 protein. The sample lists about 620,000 distinct CDR3 sequences; over 40% were seen once. The sequenced sample consisted of blood. The receptors derive from a woman over 75 in good health.

This clonotype showed up just a few times. The chain has TRBV25-1 and TRBJ1-2; D is undetermined. The CDR3 has 13 residues. Germline lookup yields CDR1 MGHDK and CDR2 SYGVNS. V dropped 1 base and J dropped 4 bases, with 7 bases sitting between them. CDR3 DNA: TGTGCCAGCAGTGAATCTGACACCTATGGCTACACCTTC. Translation gives CASSESDTYGYTF.

The chain links TRBV25-1 to TRBJ2-7; a weak D match, TRBD2 (5 bases). Looked up from germline, CDR1 is MGHDK and CDR2 is SYGVNS. This CDR3 contains 13 residues. The ends were cut back, 7 bases at V and 7 bases at J, with 17 bases in the middle. CDR3 sequence: CASTSFNPGEQYF. The CDR3 DNA follows: TGTGCCAGCACGAGTTTCAACCCGGGGGAGCAGTACTTC.

In its sample, this clonotype was seen a few times. V gene TRBV20-1 combines with J gene TRBJ1-1; no definite D call. Germline CDR1 reads DFQATT; CDR2 reads SNEGSKA (reference sequence). Trimming took 3 bases from V and 0 from J, leaving 8 bases between them. The CDR3 extends over 13 amino acids. CDR3 bases: TGCAGTGCTAGTACCCGGTTGAACACTGAAGCTTTCTTT. This encodes CSASTRLNTEAFF.

This sequence joins TRBV7-9 and TRBJ2-2, with 8 bases aligning to TRBD1. Germline lookup yields CDR1 SEHNR and CDR2 FQNEAQ (reference sequence). The CDR3 runs 15 residues. With 5 bases clipped from V and 5 bases from J, the junction kept 7 bases outside the gene matches. Here the CDR3 DNA reads TGTGCCAGCAGCGAAGCAGGGGGCTGGACCGGGGAGCTGTTTTTT. Translation: CASSEAGGWTGELFF. Using reference TRBV7-9 and TRBJ2-2 for the parts outside the CDR3, the full variable domain is DTGVSQNPRHKITKRGQNVTFRCDPISEHNRLYWYRQTLGQGPEFLTYFQNEAQLEKSRLLSDRFSAERPKGSFSTLEIQRTEQGDSAMYLCASSEAGGWTGELFFGEGSRLTVL.

The rearrangement uses TRBV29-1 and TRBJ2-5; 9 bases line up with TRBD1. The V segment lost 6 bases and the J segment 4 bases; nucleotides outside the gene matches: 9. The length of the CDR3 is 14 residues. Germline V gene lookup returns CDR1 SQVTM and CDR2 ANQGSEA. The CDR3 spells CSVIPGQGAETQYF. The CDR3 nucleotides are TGCAGCGTGATACCGGGACAGGGAGCAGAGACCCAGTACTTC.

The J gene is TRBJ2-7, the V gene TRBV20-1, with 7 bases aligning to TRBD1. The CDR3 loop spans 15 amino acids. V shed 4 bases, J shed 0 bases, and the junction held 9 bases outside the gene matches. Germline loops: CDR1 DFQATT, CDR2 SNEGSKA (reference sequence). CDR3 DNA sequence: TGCAGTGCTATTAAGACCGGGACAGTCTCCTACGAGCAGTACTTC. It translates to CSAIKTGTVSYEQYF.

Ten or more counts support this clonotype. The gene calls are TRBV4-2 and TRBJ2-1; D not resolved. Germline V gene lookup returns CDR1 LGHNA and CDR2 YNFKEQ. This CDR3 has 14 amino acids. Trimming removed 1 base at V and 9 bases at J, with 13 bases between. The CDR3 sequence is CASSQGQGPREQFF. The CDR3 DNA follows: TGTGCCAGCAGCCAAGGTCAAGGCCCTCGTGAGCAGTTCTTC.

This clonotype was found many times. The chain has TRBV27 and TRBJ2-1, with D maybe TRBD1 (5 bases). The V gene lost 6 bases and the J gene lost 1 base, with 13 bases spanning the gap. This CDR3 contains 15 residues. In germline, CDR1 is MNHEY, CDR2 SMNVEV (reference sequence). DNA for the CDR3: TGTGCCAGCAGCTATGACGGACAATCCTACAATGAGCAGTTCTTC. Protein product: CASSYDGQSYNEQFF.